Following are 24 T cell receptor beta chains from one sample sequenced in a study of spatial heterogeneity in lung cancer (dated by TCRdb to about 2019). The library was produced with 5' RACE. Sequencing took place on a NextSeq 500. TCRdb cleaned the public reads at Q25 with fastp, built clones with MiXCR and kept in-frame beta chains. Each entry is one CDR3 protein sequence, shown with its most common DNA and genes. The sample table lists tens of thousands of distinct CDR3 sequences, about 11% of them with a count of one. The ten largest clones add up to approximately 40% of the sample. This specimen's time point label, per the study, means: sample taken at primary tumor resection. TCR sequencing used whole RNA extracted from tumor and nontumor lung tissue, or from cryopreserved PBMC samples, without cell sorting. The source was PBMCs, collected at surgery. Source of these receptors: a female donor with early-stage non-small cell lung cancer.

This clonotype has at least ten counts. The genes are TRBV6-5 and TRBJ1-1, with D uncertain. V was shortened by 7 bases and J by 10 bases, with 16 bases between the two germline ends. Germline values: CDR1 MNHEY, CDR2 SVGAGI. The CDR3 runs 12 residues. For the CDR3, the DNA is TGTGCCAGCATCTTTAACCAAGATACAGCTTTCTTT. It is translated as CASIFNQDTAFF.

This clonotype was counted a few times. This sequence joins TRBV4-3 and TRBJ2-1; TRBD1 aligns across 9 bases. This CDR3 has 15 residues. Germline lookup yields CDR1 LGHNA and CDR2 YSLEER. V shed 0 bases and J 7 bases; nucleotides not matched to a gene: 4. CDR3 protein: CASSQEGTGPNEQFF. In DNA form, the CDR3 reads TGCGCCAGCAGCCAAGAAGGGACAGGGCCAAATGAGCAGTTCTTC.

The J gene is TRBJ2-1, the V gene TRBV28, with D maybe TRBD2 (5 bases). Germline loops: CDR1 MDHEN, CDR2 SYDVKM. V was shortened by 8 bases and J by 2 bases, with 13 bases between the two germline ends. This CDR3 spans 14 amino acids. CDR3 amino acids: CASANPGTYNEQFF. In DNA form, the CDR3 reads TGTGCCAGCGCTAACCCGGGGACCTACAATGAGCAGTTCTTC.

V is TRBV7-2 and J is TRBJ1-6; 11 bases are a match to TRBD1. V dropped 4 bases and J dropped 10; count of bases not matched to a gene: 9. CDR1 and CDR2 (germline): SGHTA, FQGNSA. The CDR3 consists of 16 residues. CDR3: CASSSGQGATKSPLHF. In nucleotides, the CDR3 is TGTGCCAGCAGCTCAGGACAGGGGGCGACGAAATCACCCCTCCACTTT.

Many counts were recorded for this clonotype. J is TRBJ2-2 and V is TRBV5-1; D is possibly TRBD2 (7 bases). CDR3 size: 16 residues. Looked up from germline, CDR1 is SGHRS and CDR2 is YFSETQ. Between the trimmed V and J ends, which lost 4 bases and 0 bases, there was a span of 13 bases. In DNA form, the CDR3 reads TGCGCCAGCAGCCGAGGGGGGGGGCCGAACACCGGGGAGCTGTTTTTT. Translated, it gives CASSRGGGPNTGELFF.

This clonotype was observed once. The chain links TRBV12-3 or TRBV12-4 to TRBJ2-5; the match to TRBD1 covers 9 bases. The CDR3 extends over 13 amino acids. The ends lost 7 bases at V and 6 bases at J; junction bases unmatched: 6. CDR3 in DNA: TGTGCCAGCACCCTCGACAGGGGGAAGACCCAGTACTTC. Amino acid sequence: CASTLDRGKTQYF.

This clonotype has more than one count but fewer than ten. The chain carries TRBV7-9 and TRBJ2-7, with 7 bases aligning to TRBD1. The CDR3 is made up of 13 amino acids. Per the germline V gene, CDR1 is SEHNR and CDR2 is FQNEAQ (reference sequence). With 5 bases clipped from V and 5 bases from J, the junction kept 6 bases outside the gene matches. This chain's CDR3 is CASSQGDGNEQYF. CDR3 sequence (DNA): TGTGCCAGCAGCCAGGGGGACGGGAACGAGCAGTACTTC. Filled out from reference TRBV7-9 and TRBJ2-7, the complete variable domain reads DTGVSQNPRHKITKRGQNVTFRCDPISEHNRLYWYRQTLGQGPEFLTYFQNEAQLEKSRLLSDRFSAERPKGSFSTLEIQRTEQGDSAMYLCASSQGDGNEQYFGPGTRLTVT.

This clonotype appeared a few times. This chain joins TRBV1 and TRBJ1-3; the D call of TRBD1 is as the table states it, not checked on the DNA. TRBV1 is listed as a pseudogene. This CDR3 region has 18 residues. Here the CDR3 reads CTSSRGQGRAYSGNTIYF. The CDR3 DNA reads TGCACCAGCAGCCGCGGACAGGGCCGGGCCTACTCTGGAAACACCATATATTTT.

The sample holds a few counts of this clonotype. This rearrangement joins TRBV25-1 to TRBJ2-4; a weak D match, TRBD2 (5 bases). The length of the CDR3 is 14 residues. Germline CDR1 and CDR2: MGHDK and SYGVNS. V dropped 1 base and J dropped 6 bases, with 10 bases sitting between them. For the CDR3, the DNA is TGTGCCAGCAGTGAATCGGCCCGGGGAAACATTCAGTACTTC. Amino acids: CASSESARGNIQYF.

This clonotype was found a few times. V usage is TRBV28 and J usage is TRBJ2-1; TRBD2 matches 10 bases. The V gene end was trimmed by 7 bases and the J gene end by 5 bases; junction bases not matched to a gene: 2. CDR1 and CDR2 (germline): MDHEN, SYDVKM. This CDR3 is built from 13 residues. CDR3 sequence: CASNSGGHNEQFF. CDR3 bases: TGTGCCAGCAATAGCGGGGGGCACAATGAGCAGTTCTTC.

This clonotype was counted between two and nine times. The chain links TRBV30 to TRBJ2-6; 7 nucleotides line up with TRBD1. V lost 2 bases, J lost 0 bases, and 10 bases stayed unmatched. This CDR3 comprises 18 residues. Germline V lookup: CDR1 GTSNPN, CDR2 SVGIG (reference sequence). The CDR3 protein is CAWSTPGQLNSGANVLTF. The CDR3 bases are TGTGCCTGGAGTACACCGGGACAGCTTAACTCTGGGGCCAACGTCCTGACTTTC.

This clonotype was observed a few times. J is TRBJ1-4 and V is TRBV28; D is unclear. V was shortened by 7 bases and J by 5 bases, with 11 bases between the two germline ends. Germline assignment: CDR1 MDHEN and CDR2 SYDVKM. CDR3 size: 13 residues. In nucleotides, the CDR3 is TGTGCCAGCACCCCTAGCAGAAATGAAAAACTGTTTTTT. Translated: CASTPSRNEKLFF.

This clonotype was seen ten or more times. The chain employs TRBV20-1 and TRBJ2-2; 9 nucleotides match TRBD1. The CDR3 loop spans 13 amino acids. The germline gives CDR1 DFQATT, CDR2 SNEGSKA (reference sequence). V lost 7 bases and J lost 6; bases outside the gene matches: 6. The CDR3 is CSVPGQGPGELFF. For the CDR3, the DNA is TGCAGTGTACCGGGACAGGGCCCCGGGGAGCTGTTTTTT.

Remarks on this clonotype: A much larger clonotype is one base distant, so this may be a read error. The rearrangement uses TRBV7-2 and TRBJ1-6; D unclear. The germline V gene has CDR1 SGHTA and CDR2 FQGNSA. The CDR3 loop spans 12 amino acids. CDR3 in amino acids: CASSLGNSPLNF. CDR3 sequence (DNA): TGTGCCAGCAGCTTAGGAAATTCACCCCTCAACTTT.

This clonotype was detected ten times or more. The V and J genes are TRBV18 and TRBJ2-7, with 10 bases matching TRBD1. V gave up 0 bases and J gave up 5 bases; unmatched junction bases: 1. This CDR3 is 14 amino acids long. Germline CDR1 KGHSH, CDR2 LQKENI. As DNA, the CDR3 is TGTGCCAGCTCACCACCGGGGACAGGGGACGAGCAGTACTTC. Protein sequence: CASSPPGTGDEQYF. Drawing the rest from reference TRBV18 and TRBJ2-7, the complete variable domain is NAGVMQNPRHLVRRRGQEARLRCSPMKGHSHVYWYRQLPEEGLKFMVYLQKENIIDESGMPKERFSAEFPKEGPSILRIQQVVRGDSAAYFCASSPPGTGDEQYFGPGTRLTVT.

The CDR3: CASSQTGSDSPLHF. DNA for the CDR3: TGTGCCAGCAGTCAAACAGGGTCCGATTCACCCCTCCACTTT. The chain has TRBV2 and TRBJ1-6, with a weak D call TRBD1 (6 bases). Germline V lookup: CDR1 SNHLY, CDR2 FYNNEI. This CDR3 contains 14 residues. V lost 5 bases and J 8 bases, leaving 13 bases between the germline ends.

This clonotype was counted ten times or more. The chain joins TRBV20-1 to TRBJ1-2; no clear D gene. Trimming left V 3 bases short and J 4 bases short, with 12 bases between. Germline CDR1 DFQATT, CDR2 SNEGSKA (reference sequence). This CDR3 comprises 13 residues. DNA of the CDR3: TGCAGTGCTAGGGTGCGGGGAGTCTATGGCTACACCTTC. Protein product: CSARVRGVYGYTF.

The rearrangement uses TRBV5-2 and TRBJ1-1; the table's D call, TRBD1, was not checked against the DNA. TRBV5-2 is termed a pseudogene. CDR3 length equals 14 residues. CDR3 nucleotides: TGTGCCAGCAACCGGGACAGGGGGAACACTGAAGCTTTCTTT. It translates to CASNRDRGNTEAFF.

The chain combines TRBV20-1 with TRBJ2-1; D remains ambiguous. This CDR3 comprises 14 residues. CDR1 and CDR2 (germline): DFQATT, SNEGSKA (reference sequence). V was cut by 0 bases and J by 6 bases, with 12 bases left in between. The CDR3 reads CSARDNLGRNEQFF. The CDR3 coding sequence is TGCAGTGCTAGAGACAATTTAGGACGCAATGAGCAGTTCTTC.

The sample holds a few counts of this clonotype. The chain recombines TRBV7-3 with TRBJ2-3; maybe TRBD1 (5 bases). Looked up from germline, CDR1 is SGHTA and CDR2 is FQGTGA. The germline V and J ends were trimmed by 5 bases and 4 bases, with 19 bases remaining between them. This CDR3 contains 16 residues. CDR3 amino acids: CASSLKGSAGPDTQYF. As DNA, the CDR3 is TGTGCCAGCAGCCTAAAAGGATCGGCAGGGCCAGATACGCAGTATTTT. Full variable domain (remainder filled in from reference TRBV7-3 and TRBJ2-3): GAGVSQTPSNKVTEKGKYVELRCDPISGHTALYWYRQSLGQGPEFLIYFQGTGAADDSGLPNDRFFAVRPEGSVSTLKIQRTERGDSAVYLCASSLKGSAGPDTQYFGPGTRLTVL.

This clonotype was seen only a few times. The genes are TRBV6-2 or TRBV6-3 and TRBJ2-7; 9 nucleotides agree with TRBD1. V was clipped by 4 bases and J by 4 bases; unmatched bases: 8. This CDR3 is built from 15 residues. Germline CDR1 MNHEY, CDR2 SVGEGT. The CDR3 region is CASSSPGTGRYEQYF. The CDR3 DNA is TGTGCCAGCAGTTCGCCCGGGACAGGGAGGTACGAGCAGTACTTC.

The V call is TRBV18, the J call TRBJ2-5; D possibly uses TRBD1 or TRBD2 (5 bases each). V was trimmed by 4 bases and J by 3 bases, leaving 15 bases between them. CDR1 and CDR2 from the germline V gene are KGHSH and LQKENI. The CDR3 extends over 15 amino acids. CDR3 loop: CASSLHEGREETQYF. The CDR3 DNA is TGTGCCAGCTCACTCCATGAGGGGCGGGAAGAGACCCAGTACTTC.

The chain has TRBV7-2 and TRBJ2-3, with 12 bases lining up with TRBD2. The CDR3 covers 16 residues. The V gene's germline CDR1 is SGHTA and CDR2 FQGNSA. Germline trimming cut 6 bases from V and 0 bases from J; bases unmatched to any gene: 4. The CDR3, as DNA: TGTGCCAGCAGATTCGGGACTAGCGGGAGCACAGATACGCAGTATTTT. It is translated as CASRFGTSGSTDTQYF.

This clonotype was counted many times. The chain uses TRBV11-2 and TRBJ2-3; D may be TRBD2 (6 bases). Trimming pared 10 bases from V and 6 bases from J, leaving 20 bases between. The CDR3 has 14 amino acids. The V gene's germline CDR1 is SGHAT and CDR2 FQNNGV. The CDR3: CATGVGGGRDTQYF. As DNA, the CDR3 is TGTGCCACGGGAGTCGGCGGAGGAAGGGATACGCAGTATTTT. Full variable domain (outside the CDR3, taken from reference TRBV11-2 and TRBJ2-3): EAGVAQSPRYKIIEKRQSVAFWCNPISGHATLYWYQQILGQGPKLLIQFQNNGVVDDSQLPKDRFSAERLKGVDSTLKIQPAKLEDSAVYLCATGVGGGRDTQYFGPGTRLTVL.